The 18 T cell receptor beta chains reported below all come from one sample, sequenced in a study of breast tumors, draining lymph nodes, adjacent tissues. Each CDR3 protein gets one entry after TCRdb re-called the multiplex PCR reads with MiXCR. This sample has 60,000 to 75,000 distinct CDR3 sequences; roughly 50% occur once, and the top ten carry approximately 18%. Sequencing was carried out using breast tumor tissue. These receptors originate from a female donor with breast cancer. Some clones in this sample may be carry-over from other donors' samples.

On this clonotype: Just one base apart from a much larger clone, this may be a read error. The rearrangement uses TRBV9 and TRBJ2-5; 9 bases align to TRBD1. Germline CDR1 is SGDLS and CDR2 is YYNGEE. The CDR3 totals 15 residues. The CDR3 here is CASSVGQGVQGTPYF. In nucleotides, the CDR3 is TGTGCCAGCAGCGTAGGACAGGGGGTTCAAGGGACCCCGTACTTC.

This clonotype was seen repeatedly, ten times or more. This chain joins TRBV18 and TRBJ1-4; no definite D call. The CDR3 runs to 11 residues. The V gene lost 3 bases and the J gene lost 11 bases, with 7 bases spanning the gap. Per germline, CDR1 KGHSH and CDR2 LQKENI. This chain's CDR3 is CASSPDEKLFF. In DNA form, the CDR3 reads TGTGCCAGCTCACCCGACGAGAAACTGTTTTTT. Full variable domain (remainder filled in from reference TRBV18 and TRBJ1-4): NAGVMQNPRHLVRRRGQEARLRCSPMKGHSHVYWYRQLPEEGLKFMVYLQKENIIDESGMPKERFSAEFPKEGPSILRIQQVVRGDSAAYFCASSPDEKLFFGSGTQLSVL.

This clonotype was seen many times. The chain's CDR3 is CASSENRVQYNEQFF. CDR3 DNA: TGTGCCAGCAGTGAAAACAGGGTACAGTACAATGAGCAGTTCTTC. The chain employs TRBV2 and TRBJ2-1, with TRBD1 as a possible D gene (6 bases). V was cut by 2 bases and J by 4 bases, with 12 bases left in between. Germline values: CDR1 SNHLY, CDR2 FYNNEI. This CDR3 contains 15 residues.

The rearrangement links TRBV20-1 to TRBJ1-2, with a tentative D call TRBD1 (5 bases). The ends were cut back, 4 bases at V and 6 bases at J, with 12 bases in the middle. Germline loops: CDR1 DFQATT, CDR2 SNEGSKA (reference sequence). CDR3 length: 12 residues. CDR3 sequence reads: CSATLRQNGYTF. In DNA, the CDR3 is TGCAGTGCTACCCTAAGACAGAATGGCTACACCTTC.

This chain joins TRBV6-2 or TRBV6-3 and TRBJ2-4; possibly TRBD1 for D (6 bases). Trimming left V 6 bases short and J 1 base short, with 13 bases between. Germline CDR1 and CDR2: MNHEY and SVGEGT. CDR3 size: 15 residues. CDR3 loop: CASRPNTGAKNIQYF. CDR3 coding DNA: TGTGCCAGCAGACCGAACACAGGGGCCAAAAACATTCAGTACTTC.

The V and J genes are TRBV5-1 and TRBJ2-3; 11 bases line up with TRBD2. The V segment lost 0 bases and the J segment 2 bases; nucleotides outside the gene matches: 8. CDR1 SGHRS and CDR2 YFSETQ come from the germline V gene. This CDR3 has 18 residues. The CDR3 is CASSLALAGVDPTDTQYF. Here the CDR3 DNA reads TGCGCCAGCAGCTTGGCACTAGCGGGAGTGGACCCCACAGATACGCAGTATTTT.

This clonotype was recorded many times. The rearrangement links TRBV6-1 to TRBJ1-2; the match to TRBD1 covers 8 bases. V shed 7 bases and J 5 bases; nucleotides not matched to a gene: 18. There are 17 residues in the CDR3. Germline CDR1 reads MNHNS; CDR2 reads SASEGT. CDR3 region: CASIKVPGQGGGYGYTF. CDR3 DNA sequence: TGTGCCAGCATTAAGGTCCCTGGACAGGGCGGGGGGTATGGCTACACCTTC.

This clonotype is judged medium-sized. The gene calls are TRBV7-9 and TRBJ1-6; D unresolved. Germline-derived CDR1 and CDR2 are SEHNR and FQNEAQ (reference sequence). The V and J ends lost 5 bases and 10 bases respectively, with 18 bases between them. The CDR3 is made up of 15 amino acids. The CDR3 spells CASSPGWVKESPLHF. CDR3 nucleotides: TGTGCCAGCAGCCCCGGGTGGGTGAAGGAATCACCCCTCCACTTT. The whole variable domain, remainder taken from reference TRBV7-9 and TRBJ1-6, is DTGVSQNPRHKITKRGQNVTFRCDPISEHNRLYWYRQTLGQGPEFLTYFQNEAQLEKSRLLSDRFSAERPKGSFSTLEIQRTEQGDSAMYLCASSPGWVKESPLHFGNGTRLTVT.

V is TRBV5-1 and J is TRBJ2-1; D is unresolved. The CDR3 is 16 amino acids. Germline CDR1 and CDR2: SGHRS and YFSETQ. V gave up 3 bases and J gave up 3 bases, with 16 bases separating them. CDR3 sequence: CASSSSDGLDYNEQFF. The CDR3 DNA reads TGCGCCAGCAGCTCATCCGACGGGTTGGACTACAATGAGCAGTTCTTC. The variable domain in full, with the rest retrieved from reference TRBV5-1 and TRBJ2-1, is KAGVTQTPRYLIKTRGQQVTLSCSPISGHRSVSWYQQTPGQGLQFLFEYFSETQRNKGNFPGRFSGRQFSNSRSEMNVSTLELGDSALYLCASSSSDGLDYNEQFFGPGTRLTVL.

The chain uses TRBV7-2 and TRBJ2-5; D perhaps matches TRBD1 (8 bases). The V end lost 5 bases, the J end lost 3 bases, and 22 bases lay between the germline ends. The CDR3 sequence is 17 residues long. In germline, CDR1 is SGHTA, CDR2 FQGNSA. CDR3 DNA: TGTGCCAGCAGCGGGTACAGGGGGAGCGGGAACGAAGAGACCCAGTACTTC. Translation: CASSGYRGSGNEETQYF.

V gene TRBV6-5 combines with J gene TRBJ2-2, with D hard to call. The CDR3 spans 14 residues. The V gene's germline CDR1 is MNHEY and CDR2 SVGAGI. V was shortened by 2 bases and J by 6 bases, with 10 bases between the two germline ends. In nucleotides, the CDR3 is TGTGCCAGCAGTTACGACAATAGGGCCGGGGAGCTGTTTTTT. Translation: CASSYDNRAGELFF.

V and J are TRBV7-3 and TRBJ2-2; 7 bases line up with TRBD2. The CDR3 is 14 amino acids. CDR1 and CDR2 (germline): SGHTA, FQGTGA. Trimming removed 5 bases from V and 4 bases from J; junction bases left unmatched: 4. CDR3 region: CASSLGLTTGELFF. CDR3 nucleotides: TGTGCCAGCAGCCTGGGACTAACCACCGGGGAGCTGTTTTTT.

This clonotype came up many times. The chain links TRBV20-1 to TRBJ1-2; no reliable D call. The CDR3 extends over 12 amino acids. Germline values: CDR1 DFQATT, CDR2 SNEGSKA (reference sequence). The V and J ends lost 1 base and 6 bases respectively, with 9 bases between them. In DNA, the CDR3 is TGCAGTGCTAGAGGGACCGGGAATGGCTACACCTTC. It translates to CSARGTGNGYTF.

The chain combines TRBV7-8 with TRBJ2-2; TRBD1 matches at 11 bases. The germline V gene encodes CDR1 SGHVS and CDR2 FQNEAQ. The CDR3 totals 16 residues. With 2 bases clipped from V and 6 bases from J, the junction kept 5 bases outside the gene matches. CDR3 sequence: CASSLRDRGSPGELFF. CDR3 nucleotides: TGTGCCAGCAGCTTAAGGGACAGGGGGAGCCCCGGGGAGCTGTTTTTT. Full variable domain (rest looked up from reference TRBV7-8 and TRBJ2-2): GAGVSQSPRYKVAKRGQDVALRCDPISGHVSLFWYQQALGQGPEFLTYFQNEAQLDKSGLPSDRFFAERPEGSVSTLKIQRTQQEDSAVYLCASSLRDRGSPGELFFGEGSRLTVL.

This clonotype was seen once. The chain is built from TRBV28 and TRBJ2-7; D is unresolved. The CDR3 extends over 14 amino acids. Per the germline V gene, CDR1 is MDHEN and CDR2 is SYDVKM. The V end was cut by 5 bases, the J end by 2 bases, with 13 bases between. CDR3 sequence: CASSPKVLPYEQYF. DNA for the CDR3: TGTGCCAGCAGTCCCAAAGTCTTGCCCTACGAGCAGTACTTC.

With respect to this clonotype: Given a much more abundant clone one base away, this may be a read error. J is TRBJ2-5 and V is TRBV7-8; D may be TRBD2 (7 bases). The CDR3 extends over 15 amino acids. In germline, CDR1 is SGHVS, CDR2 FQNEAQ. The CDR3 DNA reads as TGCGCCAGCAGTCAGGGAGGGGGTCCCCAAGAGACCCAGTACTTC. This codes for CASSQGGGPQETQYF.

The chain's CDR3 is CSARDQDRGFRDGYTF. The CDR3 DNA reads as TGCAGTGCTAGAGATCAGGACAGGGGTTTTCGGGATGGCTACACCTTC. The genes are TRBV20-1 and TRBJ1-2; 9 nucleotides match TRBD1. V shed 0 bases and J 6 bases; nucleotides not matched to a gene: 11. CDR1 and CDR2 (germline): DFQATT, SNEGSKA (reference sequence). This CDR3 has 16 amino acids.

In this sample, this clonotype turned up a few times. The V and J genes are TRBV2 and TRBJ2-7; 9 bases are shared with TRBD1. The germline CDR1 and CDR2 sequences are SNHLY and FYNNEI. CDR3 length: 13 residues. V gave up 6 bases and J gave up 3 bases; unmatched junction bases: 3. CDR3 loop: CASRSTGGYEQYF. CDR3 DNA sequence: TGTGCCAGCAGATCGACAGGGGGCTACGAGCAGTACTTC. The variable domain in full, completed from reference TRBV2 and TRBJ2-7, reads EPEVTQTPSHQVTQMGQEVILRCVPISNHLYFYWYRQILGQKVEFLVSFYNNEISEKSEIFDDQFSVERPDGSNFTLKIRSTKLEDSAMYFCASRSTGGYEQYFGPGTRLTVT.